This T cell receptor (beta chain) was identified during a study of T cells in narcolepsy. V shed 2 bases, J shed 7 bases, and the junction held 4 bases outside the gene matches. Germline CDR1 is GTSNPN and CDR2 is SVGIG (reference sequence). The CDR3 covers 14 residues. TCRdb's table, derived via immunoSEQ multiplex PCR, lists solely in-frame clones and lacks some. Among 12,000 or so clones listed, about 94% were seen once. The sample was CD45RA- memory CD4+ T cells from PBMCs. This clonotype was obtained from a human donor with narcolepsy. The chain recombines TRBV30 with TRBJ1-4; 10 positions agree with TRBD1. CDR3 sequence: CAWSRTGGSEKLFF. The CDR3 nucleotides read TGTGCCTGGAGTAGGACAGGGGGGAGTGAAAAACTGTTTTTT. The full variable domain, completed using reference TRBV30 and TRBJ1-4, is SQTIHQWPATLVQPVGSPLSLECTVEGTSNPNLYWYRQAAGRGLQLLFYSVGIGQISSEVPQNLSASRPQDRQFILSSKKLLLSDSGFYLCAWSRTGGSEKLFFGSGTQLSVL.